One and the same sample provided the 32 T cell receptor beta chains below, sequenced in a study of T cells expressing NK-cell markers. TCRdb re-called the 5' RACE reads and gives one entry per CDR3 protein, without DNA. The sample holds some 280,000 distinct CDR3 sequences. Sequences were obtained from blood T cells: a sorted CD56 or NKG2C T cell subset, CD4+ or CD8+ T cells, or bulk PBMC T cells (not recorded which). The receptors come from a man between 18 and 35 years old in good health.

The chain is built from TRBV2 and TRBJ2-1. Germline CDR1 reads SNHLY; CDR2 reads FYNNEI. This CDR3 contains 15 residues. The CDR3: CASSEALRAYNEQFF.

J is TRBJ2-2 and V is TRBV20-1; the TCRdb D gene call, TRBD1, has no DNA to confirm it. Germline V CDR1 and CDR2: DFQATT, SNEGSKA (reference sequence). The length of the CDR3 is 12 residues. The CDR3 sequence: CSVQGGTGELFF.

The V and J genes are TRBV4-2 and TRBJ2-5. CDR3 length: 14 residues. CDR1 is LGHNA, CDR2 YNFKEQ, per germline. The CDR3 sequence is CASSQDFSVETQYF.

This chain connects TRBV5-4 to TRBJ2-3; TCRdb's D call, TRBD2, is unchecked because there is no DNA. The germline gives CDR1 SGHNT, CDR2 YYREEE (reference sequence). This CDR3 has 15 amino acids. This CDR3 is CASSRGGKSTDTQYF.

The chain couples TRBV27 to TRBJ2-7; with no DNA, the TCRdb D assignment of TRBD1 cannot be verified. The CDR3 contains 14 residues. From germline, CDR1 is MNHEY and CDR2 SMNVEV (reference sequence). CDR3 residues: CASSPRRGANEQYF.

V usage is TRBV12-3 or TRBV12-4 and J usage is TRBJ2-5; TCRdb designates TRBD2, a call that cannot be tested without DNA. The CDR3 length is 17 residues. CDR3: CASSSLDRAGVRETQYF.

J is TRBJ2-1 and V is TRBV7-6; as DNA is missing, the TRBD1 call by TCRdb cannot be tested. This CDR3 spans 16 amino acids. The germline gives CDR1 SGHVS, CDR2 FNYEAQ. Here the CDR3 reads CASSLASRGGYNEQFF.

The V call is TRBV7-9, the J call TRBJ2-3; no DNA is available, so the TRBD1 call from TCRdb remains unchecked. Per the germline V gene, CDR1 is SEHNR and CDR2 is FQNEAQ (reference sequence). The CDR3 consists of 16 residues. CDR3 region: CASSLEGQGWTDTQYF.

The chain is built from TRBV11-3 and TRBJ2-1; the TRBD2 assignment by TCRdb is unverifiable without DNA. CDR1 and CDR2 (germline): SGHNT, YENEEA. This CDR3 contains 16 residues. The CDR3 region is CASSTLAGALRDEQFF.

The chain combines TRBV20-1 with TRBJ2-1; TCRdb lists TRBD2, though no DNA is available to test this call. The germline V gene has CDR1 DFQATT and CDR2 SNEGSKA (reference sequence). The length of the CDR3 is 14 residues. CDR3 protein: CSARNGRAVDEQFF.

The CDR3 sequence is CSAVRQGAPDTQYF. V and J are TRBV20-1 and TRBJ2-3; no DNA is available, so the TRBD1 call from TCRdb remains unchecked. This CDR3 region has 14 residues. Germline values: CDR1 DFQATT, CDR2 SNEGSKA (reference sequence).

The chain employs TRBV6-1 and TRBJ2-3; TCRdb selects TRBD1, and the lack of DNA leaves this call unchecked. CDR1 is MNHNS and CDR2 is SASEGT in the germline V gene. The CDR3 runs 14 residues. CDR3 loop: CASTINVGGNTQYF.

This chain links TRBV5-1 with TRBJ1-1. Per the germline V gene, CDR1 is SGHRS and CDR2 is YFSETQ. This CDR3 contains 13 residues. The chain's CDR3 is CASRAEVLTEAFF. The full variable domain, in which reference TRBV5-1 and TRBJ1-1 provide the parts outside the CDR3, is KAGVTQTPRYLIKTRGQQVTLSCSPISGHRSVSWYQQTPGQGLQFLFEYFSETQRNKGNFPGRFSGRQFSNSRSEMNVSTLELGDSALYLCASRAEVLTEAFFGQGTRLTVV.

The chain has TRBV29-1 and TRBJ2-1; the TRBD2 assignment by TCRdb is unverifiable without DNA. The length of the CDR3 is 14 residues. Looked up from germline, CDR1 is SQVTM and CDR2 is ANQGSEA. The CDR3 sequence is CSSDLALSYNEQFF.

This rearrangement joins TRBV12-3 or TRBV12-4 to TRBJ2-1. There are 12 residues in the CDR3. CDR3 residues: CASSLIDGEQFF.

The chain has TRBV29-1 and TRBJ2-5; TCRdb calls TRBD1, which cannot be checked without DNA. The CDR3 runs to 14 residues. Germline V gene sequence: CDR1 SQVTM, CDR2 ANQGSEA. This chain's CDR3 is CSVDKGGLGETQYF.

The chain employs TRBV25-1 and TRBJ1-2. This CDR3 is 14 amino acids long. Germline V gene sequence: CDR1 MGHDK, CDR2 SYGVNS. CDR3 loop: CASSELGRAYGYTF.

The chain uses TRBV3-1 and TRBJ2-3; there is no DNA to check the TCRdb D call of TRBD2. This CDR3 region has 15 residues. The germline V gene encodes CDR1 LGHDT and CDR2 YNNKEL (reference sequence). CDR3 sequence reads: CASSQAGNIADTQYF.

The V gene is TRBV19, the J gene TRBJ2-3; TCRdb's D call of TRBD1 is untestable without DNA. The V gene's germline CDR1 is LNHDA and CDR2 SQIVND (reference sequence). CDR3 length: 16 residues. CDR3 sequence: CASSELDRASTDTQYF.

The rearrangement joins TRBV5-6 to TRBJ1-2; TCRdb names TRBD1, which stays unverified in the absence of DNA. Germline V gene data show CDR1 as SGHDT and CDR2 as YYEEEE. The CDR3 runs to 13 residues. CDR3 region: CASRSDRVGGYTF.

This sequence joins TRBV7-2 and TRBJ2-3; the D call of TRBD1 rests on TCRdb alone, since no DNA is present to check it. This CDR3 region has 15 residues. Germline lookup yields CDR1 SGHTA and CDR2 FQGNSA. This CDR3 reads CASSLGSYGGDTQYF. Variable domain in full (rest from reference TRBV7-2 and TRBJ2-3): GAGVSQSPSNKVTEKGKDVELRCDPISGHTALYWYRQSLGQGLEFLIYFQGNSAPDKSGLPSDRFSAERTGGSVSTLTIQRTQQEDSAVYLCASSLGSYGGDTQYFGPGTRLTVL.

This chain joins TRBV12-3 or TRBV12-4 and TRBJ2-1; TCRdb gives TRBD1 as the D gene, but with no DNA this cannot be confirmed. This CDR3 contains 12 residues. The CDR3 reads CASSYSRQEQFF.

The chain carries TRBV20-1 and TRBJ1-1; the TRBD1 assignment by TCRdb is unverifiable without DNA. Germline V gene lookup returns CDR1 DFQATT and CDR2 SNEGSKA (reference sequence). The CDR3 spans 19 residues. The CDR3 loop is CSARIGQSVGTGFLTEAFF.

The chain's CDR3 is CATATHQTYEQYF. This rearrangement joins TRBV12-3 or TRBV12-4 to TRBJ2-7; the D gene TCRdb calls, TRBD2, cannot be checked with no DNA. The CDR3 sequence is 13 residues long.

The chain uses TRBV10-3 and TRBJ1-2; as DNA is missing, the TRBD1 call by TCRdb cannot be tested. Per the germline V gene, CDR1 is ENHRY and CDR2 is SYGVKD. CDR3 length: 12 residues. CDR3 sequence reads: CATRTAIDGYTF.

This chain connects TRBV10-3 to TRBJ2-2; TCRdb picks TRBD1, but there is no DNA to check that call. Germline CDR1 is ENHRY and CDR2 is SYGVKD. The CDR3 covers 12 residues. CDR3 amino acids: CAISDRVGELFF.

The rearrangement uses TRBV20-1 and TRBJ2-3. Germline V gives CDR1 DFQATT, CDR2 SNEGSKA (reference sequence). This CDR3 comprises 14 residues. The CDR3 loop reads CSARDRVGTDTQYF.

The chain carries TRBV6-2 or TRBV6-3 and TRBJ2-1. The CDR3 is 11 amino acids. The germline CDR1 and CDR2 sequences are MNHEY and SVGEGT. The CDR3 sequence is CASGVWPEQFF.

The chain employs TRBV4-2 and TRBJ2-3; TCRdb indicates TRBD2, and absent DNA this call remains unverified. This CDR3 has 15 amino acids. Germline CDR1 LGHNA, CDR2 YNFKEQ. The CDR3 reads CASSQGVAGGDTQYF.

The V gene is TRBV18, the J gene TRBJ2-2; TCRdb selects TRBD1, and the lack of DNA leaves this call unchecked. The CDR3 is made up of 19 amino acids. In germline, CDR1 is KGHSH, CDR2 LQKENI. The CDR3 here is CASSPLRSRAQSRAGELFF. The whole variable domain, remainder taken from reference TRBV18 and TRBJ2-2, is NAGVMQNPRHLVRRRGQEARLRCSPMKGHSHVYWYRQLPEEGLKFMVYLQKENIIDESGMPKERFSAEFPKEGPSILRIQQVVRGDSAAYFCASSPLRSRAQSRAGELFFGEGSRLTVL.

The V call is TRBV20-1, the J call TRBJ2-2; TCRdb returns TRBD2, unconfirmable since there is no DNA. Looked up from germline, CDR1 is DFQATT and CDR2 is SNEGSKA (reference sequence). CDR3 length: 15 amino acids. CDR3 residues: CSASASGRAVGELFF.

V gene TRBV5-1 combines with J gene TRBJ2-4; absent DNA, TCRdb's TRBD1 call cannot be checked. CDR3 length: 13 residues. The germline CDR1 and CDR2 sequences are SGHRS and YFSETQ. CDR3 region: CASSEDRLNIQYF.